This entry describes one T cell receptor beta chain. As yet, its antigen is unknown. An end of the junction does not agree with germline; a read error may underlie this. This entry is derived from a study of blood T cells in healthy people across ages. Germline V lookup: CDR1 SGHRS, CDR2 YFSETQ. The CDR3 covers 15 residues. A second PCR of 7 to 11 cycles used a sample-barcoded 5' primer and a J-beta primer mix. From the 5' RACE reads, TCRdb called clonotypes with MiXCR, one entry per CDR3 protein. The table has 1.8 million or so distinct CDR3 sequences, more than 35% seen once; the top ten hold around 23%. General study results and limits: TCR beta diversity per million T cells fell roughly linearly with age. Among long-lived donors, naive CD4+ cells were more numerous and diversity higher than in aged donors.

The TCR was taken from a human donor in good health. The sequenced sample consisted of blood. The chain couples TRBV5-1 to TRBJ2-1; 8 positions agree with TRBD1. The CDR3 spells CTSSLDRVPYNEQFF. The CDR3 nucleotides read TGCACCAGCAGCTTGGACAGGGTGCCCTACAATGAGCAGTTCTTC.